Below are 15 T cell receptor beta chains sequenced from a single sample in a study of CD8 T cells in ankylosing spondylitis. TCRdb used MiXCR to reprocess the 5' RACE reads, holding one entry per CDR3 protein. The sample lists 200,000 to 300,000 distinct CDR3 sequences; around 10% were seen once. The sample comprised blood, either unsorted or a sorted T cell fraction (not recorded which). These receptors came from a male donor with ankylosing spondylitis or in good health (not recorded which).

Many counts were recorded for this clonotype. This sequence joins TRBV12-3 or TRBV12-4 and TRBJ2-2; 12 nucleotides agree with TRBD2. Losses at the gene ends were 3 bases for V and 6 bases for J; bases not matched to a gene: 8. The CDR3 runs to 17 residues. This CDR3 reads CASSFLLAGGSPGELFF. The CDR3 DNA sequence: TGTGCCAGCAGTTTCCTACTAGCGGGAGGAAGTCCCGGGGAGCTGTTTTTT.

This clonotype was seen ten or more times. The chain employs TRBV7-2 and TRBJ2-3, with 11 bases lining up with TRBD2. V lost 1 base to trimming and J lost 5 bases; unmatched junction nucleotides: 5. The germline gives CDR1 SGHTA, CDR2 FQGNSA. The CDR3 totals 16 residues. As DNA, the CDR3 is TGTGCCAGCAGCTTAGTACTAGCGGGAGCTGGAGATACGCAGTATTTT. Its protein is CASSLVLAGAGDTQYF.

This clonotype came up once. This CDR3 reads CASRAGGGRSEQFF. In DNA form, the CDR3 reads TGTGCCAGTAGGGCGGGGGGAGGAAGGAGTGAGCAGTTCTTC. The genes are TRBV19 and TRBJ2-1, with 8 bases fitting TRBD2. This CDR3 contains 14 residues. Germline lookup yields CDR1 LNHDA and CDR2 SQIVND (reference sequence). V lost 6 bases and J lost 9; bases outside the gene matches: 10.

Regarding this clonotype: A much larger clone differs from this one at a single base, so this may be a read error. V gene TRBV20-1 combines with J gene TRBJ2-3, with unresolved D. This CDR3 is built from 15 residues. Germline CDR1 reads DFQATT; CDR2 reads SNEGSKA (reference sequence). V gave up 0 bases and J gave up 2 bases, with 12 bases separating them. CDR3 in amino acids: CSAREPSSNTDTQYF. The CDR3 coding sequence is TGCAGTGCTAGAGAGCCAAGTAGCAACACAGATACGCAGTATTTT.

This clonotype has just a few counts. The chain has TRBV11-2 and TRBJ2-5; a weak D match, TRBD2 (5 bases). V lost 5 bases to trimming and J lost 5 bases, with 18 bases between them. The CDR3 extends over 15 amino acids. CDR1 is SGHAT, CDR2 FQNNGV, per germline. CDR3 coding DNA: TGTGCCAGCAGCCATCGGACGAGGTCGGGGGAGACCCAGTACTTC. Its protein is CASSHRTRSGETQYF.

This clonotype was observed at least ten times. The chain couples TRBV12-3 or TRBV12-4 to TRBJ2-1; TRBD1 is a possible D gene (6 bases). The germline V and J ends were trimmed by 5 bases and 9 bases, with 14 bases remaining between them. CDR3 length: 13 residues. The CDR3 nucleotides read TGTGCCAGCAGTCCCCGTAGAGGGGGTGAGCAGTTCTTC. This encodes CASSPRRGGEQFF.

This clonotype has at least ten counts. The genes are TRBV10-2 and TRBJ1-5, with D perhaps TRBD1 (6 bases). Germline assignment: CDR1 WSHSY and CDR2 SAAADI. The CDR3 has 13 residues. V gave up 10 bases and J gave up 7 bases, with 17 bases separating them. This CDR3 reads CATKQGLSQPQHF. Written as DNA, the CDR3 is TGCGCCACCAAACAGGGTTTAAGCCAGCCCCAGCATTTT.

This clonotype was found many times. This chain links TRBV29-1 with TRBJ2-5; D gene ambiguous. The CDR3 has 14 residues. V was shortened by 3 bases and J by 3 bases, with 14 bases between the two germline ends. Germline CDR1 and CDR2: SQVTM and ANQGSEA. In nucleotides, the CDR3 is TGCAGCGTTGAGTGGGCCTTCCCAAAAGAGACCCAGTACTTC. It yields the protein CSVEWAFPKETQYF.

This clonotype appeared many times. The chain has TRBV29-1 and TRBJ2-7, with D possibly matching TRBD2 (6 bases). V lost 0 bases to trimming and J lost 4 bases, with 19 bases between them. CDR3 length: 16 amino acids. The germline V gene has CDR1 SQVTM and CDR2 ANQGSEA. CDR3 nucleotide sequence: TGCAGCGTTGAAGAGATAATAGCGGAGATCCAATACGAGCAGTACTTC. It specifies CSVEEIIAEIQYEQYF.

The sample holds many counts of this clonotype. The genes are TRBV10-3 and TRBJ1-3; no reliable D call. Germline-derived CDR1 and CDR2 are ENHRY and SYGVKD. The CDR3 has 14 residues. Trimming left V 3 bases short and J 0 bases short, with 6 bases between. In DNA form, the CDR3 reads TGTGCCATCAGTGACTTCGTCTCTGGAAACACCATATATTTT. As protein: CAISDFVSGNTIYF.

This clonotype was observed at least ten times. The genes are TRBV5-1 and TRBJ1-1; 8 nucleotides align to TRBD1. The CDR3 totals 15 residues. CDR1 SGHRS and CDR2 YFSETQ come from the germline V gene. Losses at the gene ends were 0 bases for V and 5 bases for J; bases not matched to a gene: 6. The CDR3 reads CASSLVFDRGTEAFF. The CDR3 bases are TGCGCCAGCAGCTTGGTATTCGACAGGGGAACTGAAGCTTTCTTT.

In its sample, this clonotype was seen many times. This CDR3 fails to terminate in the conserved phenylalanine or tryptophan, so it likely reflects a read error. The limits of the CDR3 on the DNA are not certain, so only TCRdb's listed CDR3 is given. The chain uses TRBV9 and TRBJ2-1; TRBD1 is the table's D call and was not checked against the DNA. The CDR3 contains 8 residues when both ends are counted. From germline, CDR1 is SGDLS and CDR2 YYNGEE. The CDR3 spells CASRAGQC.

This chain uses TRBV11-2 with TRBJ1-6; a possible D gene is TRBD1 (5 bases). V lost 3 bases and J 7 bases, leaving 7 bases between the germline ends. Germline CDR1 SGHAT, CDR2 FQNNGV. The CDR3 covers 13 residues. The CDR3 loop reads CASSLQGNSPLHF. The CDR3 DNA is TGTGCCAGCAGCTTGCAGGGAAATTCACCCCTCCACTTT.

This clonotype was seen at least ten times. V and J are TRBV12-3 or TRBV12-4 and TRBJ2-7; D gene unclear. The CDR3 is 12 residues long. Trimming left V 2 bases short and J 7 bases short, with 9 bases between. In nucleotides, the CDR3 is TGTGCCAGCAGTTTAACCCAGCGAGAGCAGTACTTC. It is translated as CASSLTQREQYF.

This clonotype was counted at least ten times. V gene TRBV12-3 or TRBV12-4 combines with J gene TRBJ1-1; D might be TRBD1 (5 bases). The V and J ends lost 5 bases and 5 bases respectively, with 12 bases between them. The CDR3 runs 13 residues. The DNA for the CDR3 is TGTGCCAGCAGTCCGCGGTGGGGGACTGAAGCTTTCTTT. Translated: CASSPRWGTEAFF.